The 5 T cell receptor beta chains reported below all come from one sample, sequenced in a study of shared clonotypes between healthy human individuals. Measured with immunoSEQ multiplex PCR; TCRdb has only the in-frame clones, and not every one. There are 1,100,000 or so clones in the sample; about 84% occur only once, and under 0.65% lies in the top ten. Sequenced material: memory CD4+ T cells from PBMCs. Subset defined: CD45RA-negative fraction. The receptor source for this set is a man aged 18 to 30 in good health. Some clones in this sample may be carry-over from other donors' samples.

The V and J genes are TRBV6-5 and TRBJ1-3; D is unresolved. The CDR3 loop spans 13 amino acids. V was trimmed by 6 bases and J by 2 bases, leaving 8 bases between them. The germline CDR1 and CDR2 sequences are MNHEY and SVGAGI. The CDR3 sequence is CASSPQTGNTIYF. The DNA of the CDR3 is TGTGCCAGCAGCCCACAAACTGGAAACACCATATATTTT.

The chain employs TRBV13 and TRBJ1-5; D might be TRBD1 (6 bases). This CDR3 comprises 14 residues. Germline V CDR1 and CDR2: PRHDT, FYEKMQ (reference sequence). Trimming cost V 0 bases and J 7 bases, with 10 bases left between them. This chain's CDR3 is CASSLGGGRQPQHF. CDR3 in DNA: TGTGCCAGCAGCTTAGGGGGGGGGCGACAGCCCCAGCATTTT.

Here the CDR3 DNA reads TGTGCCAGCAGCCAACAGGGGGCCGCCGGGGAGCTGTTTTTT. It translates to CASSQQGAAGELFF. V usage is TRBV5-4 and J usage is TRBJ2-2; 9 bases line up with TRBD1. The CDR3 has 14 residues. Germline CDR1 reads SGHNT; CDR2 reads YYREEE (reference sequence). V was clipped by 4 bases and J by 6 bases; unmatched bases: 4.

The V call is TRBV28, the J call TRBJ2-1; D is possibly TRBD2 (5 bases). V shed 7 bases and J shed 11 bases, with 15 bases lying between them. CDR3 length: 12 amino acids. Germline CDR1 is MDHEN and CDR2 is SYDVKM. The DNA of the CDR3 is TGTGCCAGCACCCTTCCTCCCGGGAAGCAGTTCTTC. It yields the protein CASTLPPGKQFF.

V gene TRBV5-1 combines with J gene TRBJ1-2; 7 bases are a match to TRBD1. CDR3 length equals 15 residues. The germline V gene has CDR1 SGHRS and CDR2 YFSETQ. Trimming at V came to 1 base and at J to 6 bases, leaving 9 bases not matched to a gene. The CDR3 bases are TGCGCCAGCAGCTTGAATGGAGGGGGCAACGATGGCTACACCTTC. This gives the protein CASSLNGGGNDGYTF. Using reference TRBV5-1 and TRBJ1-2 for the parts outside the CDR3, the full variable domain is KAGVTQTPRYLIKTRGQQVTLSCSPISGHRSVSWYQQTPGQGLQFLFEYFSETQRNKGNFPGRFSGRQFSNSRSEMNVSTLELGDSALYLCASSLNGGGNDGYTFGSGTRLTVV.